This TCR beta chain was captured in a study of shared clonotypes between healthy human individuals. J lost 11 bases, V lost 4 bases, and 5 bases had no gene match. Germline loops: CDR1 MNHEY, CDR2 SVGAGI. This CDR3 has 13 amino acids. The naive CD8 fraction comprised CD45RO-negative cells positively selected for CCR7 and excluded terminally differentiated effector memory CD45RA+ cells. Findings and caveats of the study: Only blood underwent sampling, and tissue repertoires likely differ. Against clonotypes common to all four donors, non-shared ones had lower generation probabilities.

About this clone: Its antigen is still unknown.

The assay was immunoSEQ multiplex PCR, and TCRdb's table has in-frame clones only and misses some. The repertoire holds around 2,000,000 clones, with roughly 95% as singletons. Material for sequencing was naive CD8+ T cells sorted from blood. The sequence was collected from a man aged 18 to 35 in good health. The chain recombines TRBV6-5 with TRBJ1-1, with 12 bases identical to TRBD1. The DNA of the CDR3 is TGTGCCAGCAGTTTAGGGACAGGGGGCATGGCTTTCTTT. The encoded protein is CASSLGTGGMAFF.